This T cell receptor beta chain was observed in a study of cytomegalovirus exposure and HLA in healthy donors. The overall study: Findings of an earlier analysis included under 140 million unique TCR beta sequences from roughly 200 million T cells.

Losses at the gene ends were 4 bases for V and 8 bases for J; bases not matched to a gene: 5. The germline gives CDR1 SGHNT, CDR2 YYREEE (reference sequence). The CDR3 runs 13 residues. The PCR was carried out with 60 Vbeta primers and 13 Jbeta primers. Using immunoSEQ multiplex PCR, the repertoire was profiled, and TCRdb retains in-frame clones only, with some absent. This table holds tens of thousands of clones, around 64% found once. The chain recombines TRBV5-4 with TRBJ1-4; 7 bases are shared with TRBD1. This sequence originates from a man aged 35-49 years in good health and CMV-seropositive. Specimen: PBMCs. CDR3 bases: TGTGCCAGCAGCGCTGGACAGGAAGAAAAACTGTTTTTT. Protein sequence: CASSAGQEEKLFF.